These 32 T cell receptor beta chains came from one sample sequenced in a study of cytomegalovirus exposure and HLA in healthy donors. The PCR made use of 60 Vbeta and 13 Jbeta primers. Sequencing was performed with immunoSEQ multiplex PCR; in TCRdb, only in-frame clones are kept and a portion is missing. Here the sample spans under 40,000 clones, roughly 80% being singletons. What was sequenced was PBMCs. These receptor sequences come from a male donor in good health and CMV-seronegative.

As to this clone: The CDR3 carries no conserved terminal phenylalanine or tryptophan, so it likely arises from a read error. The J gene is TRBJ1-5, the V gene TRBV30; possibly TRBD1 for D (6 bases). Germline CDR1 is GTSNPN and CDR2 is SVGIG (reference sequence). The CDR3 covers 13 residues. The CDR3 here is CAWSVDSNQLQHV. As DNA, the CDR3 is TGTGCCTGGAGTGTGGACAGCAATCAGCTCCAGCATGTT.

The J gene is TRBJ1-5, the V gene TRBV25-1; D remains ambiguous. V was pared by 4 bases and J by 5 bases, with 6 bases between. The CDR3 is made up of 12 amino acids. The V gene's germline CDR1 is MGHDK and CDR2 SYGVNS. CDR3 coding DNA: TGTGCCAGCAGTGGGAGGGATCAGCCCCAGCATTTT. Translating it yields CASSGRDQPQHF.

This sequence joins TRBV30 and TRBJ2-3, with 9 bases fitting TRBD2. The germline CDR1 and CDR2 sequences are GTSNPN and SVGIG (reference sequence). The J segment lost 2 bases and the V segment lost 8 bases, leaving 5 bases of the junction unmatched. This CDR3 has 13 residues. The CDR3 DNA sequence: TGTGCCCGGGCGGGAGGGCCCACAGATACGCAGTATTTT. It encodes CARAGGPTDTQYF.

The chain uses TRBV6-1 and TRBJ1-1, with D possibly matching TRBD1 (5 bases). The CDR3 has 14 residues. Germline V gives CDR1 MNHNS, CDR2 SASEGT. Trimming took off 5 bases at V and 1 base at J, with 11 bases between the two ends. CDR3 in DNA: TGTGCCAGCAGTCTTTCGGGGGGGAACACTGAAGCTTTCTTT. Amino acid sequence: CASSLSGGNTEAFF.

Regarding this clone: A read error may account for a junction end that differs from germline. The chain recombines TRBV7-7 with TRBJ2-1; D call uncertain. Germline-derived CDR1 and CDR2 are SSHAT and FNYEAQ (reference sequence). CDR3 length: 15 amino acids. The CDR3 bases are TGTGCTAGCAGCTTAACGTCTACGCCTAACAATGAGCAGTTCTTC. It is translated as CASSLTSTPNNEQFF.

The chain carries TRBV27 and TRBJ2-1; 8 bases line up with TRBD2. CDR1 and CDR2 (germline): MNHEY, SMNVEV (reference sequence). V shed 2 bases and J 7 bases; nucleotides not matched to a gene: 22. The CDR3 has 20 amino acids. The CDR3 DNA is TGTGCCAGCAGTTTAAACCCGACGGGGACTAGGGGAGGGTACGGGAATGAGCAGTTCTTC. The encoded protein is CASSLNPTGTRGGYGNEQFF.

The chain employs TRBV15 and TRBJ2-1; TRBD2 matches 7 bases. The germline gives CDR1 LNHNV, CDR2 YYDKDF (reference sequence). The V gene end was trimmed by 8 bases and the J gene end by 4 bases; junction bases not matched to a gene: 5. CDR3 size: 13 residues. The CDR3 DNA reads TGTGCCACCGCGCGGGAGACTTACAATGAGCAGTTCTTC. Amino acid sequence: CATARETYNEQFF.

The J gene is TRBJ1-1, the V gene TRBV5-1; D call uncertain. V shed 5 bases and J shed 4 bases, with 15 bases lying between them. Germline CDR1 is SGHRS and CDR2 is YFSETQ. This CDR3 spans 14 amino acids. This chain's CDR3 is CASRRAGGSTEAFF. CDR3 nucleotide sequence: TGCGCCAGCAGGCGCGCGGGAGGTAGCACTGAAGCTTTCTTT.

The chain couples TRBV7-9 to TRBJ2-7, with TRBD1 matching 7 bases. This CDR3 is 15 amino acids long. Germline loops: CDR1 SEHNR, CDR2 FQNEAQ (reference sequence). V lost 5 bases to trimming and J lost 5 bases; unmatched junction nucleotides: 12. The CDR3 region has the DNA TGTGCCAGCAGCCCAAGTCTGGTCACAGGGGACGAGCAGTACTTC. Its protein product is CASSPSLVTGDEQYF.

The V and J genes are TRBV7-9 and TRBJ1-1; no firm D call. The V and J ends lost 1 base and 2 bases respectively, with 5 bases between them. CDR1 and CDR2 (germline): SEHNR, FQNEAQ (reference sequence). CDR3 size: 13 residues. The CDR3 is CASSLGRNTEAFF. CDR3 DNA sequence: TGTGCCAGCAGCTTAGGGAGAAACACTGAAGCTTTCTTT.

This chain connects TRBV19 to TRBJ2-1, with 12 nucleotides matching TRBD2. From germline, CDR1 is LNHDA and CDR2 SQIVND (reference sequence). Unmatched junction bases numbered 3, after V lost 5 bases and J lost 1 base. CDR3 length equals 16 residues. CDR3: CASSWTSGVSYNEQFF. The DNA for the CDR3 is TGTGCCAGTAGTTGGACTAGCGGGGTATCCTACAATGAGCAGTTCTTC. Together with reference TRBV19 and TRBJ2-1, the CDR3 gives the full variable domain: DGGITQSPKYLFRKEGQNVTLSCEQNLNHDAMYWYRQDPGQGLRLIYYSQIVNDFQKGDIAEGYSVSREKKESFPLTVTSAQKNPTAFYLCASSWTSGVSYNEQFFGPGTRLTVL.

The chain has TRBV7-9 and TRBJ2-7; D call uncertain. Germline CDR1 is SEHNR and CDR2 is FQNEAQ (reference sequence). The CDR3 has 14 residues. With 1 base removed from V and 2 bases from J, the gap between germline ends came to 9 bases. CDR3: CASSLDAATYEQYF. CDR3 sequence (DNA): TGTGCCAGCAGCTTAGATGCGGCAACCTACGAGCAGTACTTC.

This clone was counted a few times. The chain is built from TRBV5-1 and TRBJ2-2, with D maybe TRBD2 (5 bases). CDR1 SGHRS and CDR2 YFSETQ come from the germline V gene. The CDR3 runs 15 residues. V shed 0 bases and J shed 5 bases, with 11 bases lying between them. The CDR3 coding sequence is TGCGCCAGCAGCTTGGGCACCCCGGGAACCGGGGAGCTGTTTTTT. Its translation is CASSLGTPGTGELFF.

J is TRBJ1-2 and V is TRBV7-9; 7 nucleotides align to TRBD1. Germline lookup yields CDR1 SEHNR and CDR2 FQNEAQ (reference sequence). V lost 3 bases to trimming and J lost 0 bases; unmatched junction nucleotides: 1. The CDR3 runs 14 residues. CDR3 coding DNA: TGTGCCAGCAGCTTGGGACAGCCTAACTATGGCTACACCTTC. Its protein is CASSLGQPNYGYTF. Together with reference TRBV7-9 and TRBJ1-2, the CDR3 gives the full variable domain: DTGVSQNPRHKITKRGQNVTFRCDPISEHNRLYWYRQTLGQGPEFLTYFQNEAQLEKSRLLSDRFSAERPKGSFSTLEIQRTEQGDSAMYLCASSLGQPNYGYTFGSGTRLTVV.

This clone is a singleton in its sample. The V call is TRBV9, the J call TRBJ1-3; D is perhaps TRBD1 (6 bases). The germline CDR1 and CDR2 sequences are SGDLS and YYNGEE. The CDR3 is 16 residues long. Between the trimmed V and J ends, which lost 0 bases and 11 bases, there was a span of 21 bases. CDR3 sequence: CASSVEGSTWGRSIYF. The CDR3 DNA reads as TGTGCCAGCAGCGTAGAGGGGTCAACTTGGGGGCGGTCCATATATTTT.

This clone is termed medium-sized. CDR3 protein: CASTDSLNTEAFF. In DNA, the CDR3 is TGTGCCAGCACCGACTCCTTGAACACTGAAGCTTTCTTT. V and J are TRBV6-1 and TRBJ1-1; D gene unclear. The CDR3 extends over 13 amino acids. The germline CDR1 and CDR2 sequences are MNHNS and SASEGT. Between the trimmed V and J ends, which lost 7 bases and 0 bases, there was a span of 9 bases.

J is TRBJ1-5 and V is TRBV5-4; a possible D gene is TRBD1 (5 bases). V was pared by 0 bases and J by 9 bases, with 22 bases between. The germline gives CDR1 SGHNT, CDR2 YYREEE (reference sequence). The CDR3 totals 17 residues. The CDR3 reads CASSLAQGTGHMGPQHF. CDR3 sequence (DNA): TGTGCCAGCAGCTTGGCCCAGGGCACAGGACACATGGGGCCCCAGCATTTT.

The CDR3 coding sequence is TGTGCCAGCAGTGTCCTCCTCCAAGAGCGGGAGGGACAAGAGACCCAGTACTTC. Translating it yields CASSVLLQEREGQETQYF. This chain uses TRBV2 with TRBJ2-5, with 10 bases that match TRBD2. After removal of 4 bases from V and 2 bases from J, the junction contained 13 bases not matched to a gene. Germline V CDR1 and CDR2: SNHLY, FYNNEI. This CDR3 is built from 18 residues.

This clone was seen a few times. The chain has TRBV6-5 and TRBJ1-2; the D is unclear. CDR3 size: 14 residues. Trimming took off 4 bases at V and 7 bases at J, with 16 bases between the two ends. In germline, CDR1 is MNHEY, CDR2 SVGAGI. The CDR3 region is CASSSLAGNGGYTF. In DNA, the CDR3 is TGTGCCAGCAGTTCTTTGGCGGGAAATGGTGGCTACACCTTC.

CDR3 amino acids: CAWSTDYEQYF. As DNA, the CDR3 is TGTGCCTGGAGTACAGATTACGAGCAGTACTTC. The rearrangement joins TRBV30 to TRBJ2-7; no clear D. Trimming removed 2 bases from V and 4 bases from J, with 6 bases in between. Germline CDR1 GTSNPN, CDR2 SVGIG (reference sequence). CDR3 size: 11 residues.

This clone was detected once. The chain combines TRBV7-3 with TRBJ1-6; no clear D. The CDR3 runs to 14 residues. Trimming shortened V by 4 bases and J by 0 bases, and 4 bases separated the two germline ends. CDR1 and CDR2 (germline): SGHTA, FQGTGA. CDR3 sequence (DNA): TGTGCCAGCAGCTCCAGCTCCTATAATTCACCCCTCCACTTT. Protein product: CASSSSSYNSPLHF.

The chain links TRBV11-3 to TRBJ2-7, with 9 bases lining up with TRBD1. Losses at the gene ends were 5 bases for V and 4 bases for J; bases not matched to a gene: 15. The CDR3 sequence is 17 residues long. Looked up from germline, CDR1 is SGHNT and CDR2 is YENEEA. Written as DNA, the CDR3 is TGTGCCAGCAGCATCGACCCGGGACAGGGTGTGAGTTACGAGCAGTACTTC. The encoded protein is CASSIDPGQGVSYEQYF.

J is TRBJ1-1 and V is TRBV11-3; no firm D call. The germline gives CDR1 SGHNT, CDR2 YENEEA. The CDR3 spans 13 residues. V was shortened by 5 bases and J by 1 base, with 8 bases between the two germline ends. CDR3 sequence reads: CASSHLGNTEAFF. DNA of the CDR3: TGTGCCAGCAGCCATCTCGGGAACACTGAAGCTTTCTTT.

V is TRBV4-1 and J is TRBJ2-3; 9 nucleotides line up with TRBD2. Germline trimming cut 3 bases from V and 6 bases from J; bases unmatched to any gene: 4. CDR1 is MGHRA and CDR2 is YSYEKL in the germline V gene. The CDR3 runs to 14 residues. The CDR3 here is CASSQSGGRDTQYF. The CDR3 DNA reads as TGCGCCAGCAGCCAGAGCGGGGGGCGGGATACGCAGTATTTT.

J is TRBJ2-5 and V is TRBV6-5; 9 nucleotides agree with TRBD1. The CDR3 consists of 15 residues. The germline gives CDR1 MNHEY, CDR2 SVGAGI. The trim removed 4 bases at V and 4 bases at J, leaving 7 bases unmatched. Written as DNA, the CDR3 is TGTGCCAGCAGTTTTGAAACAGGGGGCCGAGAGACCCAGTACTTC. Translating it yields CASSFETGGRETQYF.

The rearrangement uses TRBV19 and TRBJ2-7; 8 nucleotides align to TRBD2. The germline CDR1 and CDR2 sequences are LNHDA and SQIVND (reference sequence). This CDR3 spans 13 amino acids. The ends lost 5 bases at V and 2 bases at J; junction bases unmatched: 2. The CDR3 DNA reads as TGTGCCAGTAGTCCGGGAGGGCCCTACGAGCAGTACTTC. Protein sequence: CASSPGGPYEQYF.

The chain joins TRBV29-1 to TRBJ1-1; D gene ambiguous. V lost 6 bases and J 6 bases, leaving 11 bases between the germline ends. This CDR3 comprises 11 residues. Germline V gene data show CDR1 as SQVTM and CDR2 as ANQGSEA. Here the CDR3 reads CSVVVLSEAFF. The CDR3 DNA reads as TGCAGCGTCGTCGTTCTTTCTGAAGCTTTCTTT.

This clone is a singleton in its sample. V usage is TRBV19 and J usage is TRBJ1-2, with D tentatively TRBD1 (5 bases). The CDR3 spans 15 residues. V was cut by 7 bases and J by 8 bases, with 23 bases left in between. CDR1 LNHDA and CDR2 SQIVND come from the germline V gene (reference sequence). As DNA, the CDR3 is TGTGCCAGTAAAAGTGGACGGACATTTTTGGGGGGCTACACCTTC. Its translation: CASKSGRTFLGGYTF.

This clone was detected a few times. This chain connects TRBV6-4 to TRBJ2-2; 11 nucleotides line up with TRBD1. The V segment lost 2 bases and the J segment 4 bases; nucleotides outside the gene matches: 0. This CDR3 has 15 amino acids. Germline loops: CDR1 MRHNA, CDR2 SNTAGT. In nucleotides, the CDR3 is TGTGCCAGCAGTGACGGGACAGGGGGCACCGGGGAGCTGTTTTTT. Its protein product is CASSDGTGGTGELFF.

The J gene is TRBJ1-2, the V gene TRBV6-1; possible D gene TRBD1, 6 bases. CDR3 size: 14 residues. Deletions cut 6 bases from V and 1 base from J, with 12 bases between. Germline V gives CDR1 MNHNS, CDR2 SASEGT. This CDR3 reads CASSPGAINYGYTF. CDR3 nucleotides: TGTGCCAGCAGCCCAGGGGCGATTAACTATGGCTACACCTTC.

V usage is TRBV6-5 and J usage is TRBJ1-6; TRBD1 agrees at 7 bases. V trimming: 6 bases; J trimming: 3 bases; junction bases outside the gene matches: 5. The CDR3 is made up of 15 amino acids. In germline, CDR1 is MNHEY, CDR2 SVGAGI. The CDR3, as DNA: TGTGCCAGCAGAAAAGGGACAGACTATAATTCACCCCTCCACTTT. This sequence encodes CASRKGTDYNSPLHF.

V and J are TRBV10-3 and TRBJ1-1, with TRBD1 identical over 7 bases. Per germline, CDR1 ENHRY and CDR2 SYGVKD. V lost 2 bases to trimming and J lost 0 bases; unmatched junction nucleotides: 6. The CDR3 extends over 16 amino acids. The CDR3: CAISETPQGLNTEAFF. The CDR3 nucleotides read TGTGCCATCAGTGAGACCCCACAGGGGTTGAACACTGAAGCTTTCTTT.